This T cell receptor (beta chain) was sequenced for a study of cytomegalovirus exposure and HLA in healthy donors. General study points: Cytomegalovirus association was assigned to approximately 160 TCR beta chains. Researchers reportedly found TCR beta sequences accurately predicted most subjects' HLA-A and HLA-B alleles.

Donors consisted of healthy bone marrow donors. V shed 1 base, J shed 5 bases, and the junction held 15 bases outside the gene matches. The CDR3 is made up of 18 amino acids. From germline, CDR1 is SGHAT and CDR2 FQNNGV. Concerning this clone: What it binds is unknown.

13 Jbeta primers and 60 Vbeta primers were used for the PCR. Libraries were prepared by immunoSEQ multiplex PCR; TCRdb keeps only in-frame clonotypes and omits some of them. The repertoire consists of about 120,000 clones, with about three quarters occurring once and the leading ten covering about 32%. The sequenced sample was PBMCs. The V gene is TRBV11-2, the J gene TRBJ2-7; 9 positions match TRBD2. This TCR was sampled from a man aged 60 to 75 in good health and CMV-seropositive. For the CDR3, the DNA is TGTGCCAGCAGCTTAGTGCCCCAAGTGGTGGTAGCGGGAGACGAGCAGTACTTC. This encodes CASSLVPQVVVAGDEQYF.